This TCR beta chain was sequenced in a study of shared clonotypes between healthy human individuals. Germline V lookup: CDR1 SEHNR, CDR2 FQNEAQ (reference sequence). V lost 5 bases and J lost 6, with 17 bases in between. CDR3 length: 14 residues. Clones were read by immunoSEQ multiplex PCR, and TCRdb kept only the in-frame ones, dropping some. The sample lists about 2.1 million clones, 93% seen once, with more than 1.5% in the top ten. In the naive CD8 group, cells lacked CD45RO and were positively selected for CCR7, so terminally differentiated effector memory CD45RA+ cells were left out. This rearrangement joins TRBV7-9 to TRBJ2-7; weak D call: TRBD1 (5 bases). This clonotype originated in a man in his late teens or twenties in good health. Some clones in this sample may be carry-over from other donors' samples. The specimen was naive CD8+ T cells from PBMCs. CDR3 nucleotide sequence: TGTGCCAGCAGCCTCGACGGGCAGGGCCCCGAGCAGTACTTC. It yields the protein CASSLDGQGPEQYF.